A single TCR beta chain is shown here with its context. Original processing notes: Nucleated cell number was recorded as an estimate derived from reference gene primer amplification. The protocol was immunoSEQ multiplex PCR, while the TCRdb copy is restricted to in-frame clones and leaves out a portion. V, J and clone size are those of that table, while D and trimming were read from the DNA. The repertoire has a few hundred thousand clones, roughly 90% of them found once; the top ten carry about 3.9%. Germline CDR1 and CDR2: LGHDT and YNNKEL (reference sequence). V gave up 5 bases and J gave up 4 bases, with 15 bases separating them. The CDR3 runs 15 residues. Seattle patients were enrolled during active infection and followed longitudinally. The data are from a study of blood T cell repertoires in COVID-19.

J is TRBJ2-1 and V is TRBV3-1 (or the pseudogene TRBV3-2); D might be TRBD2 (5 bases). Sample: peripheral blood. This TCR was recovered from a woman aged 55-69 years with COVID-19, enrolled during active disease. This CDR3 reads CASSKFSGVYNEQFF. CDR3 bases: TGTGCCAGCAGCAAATTCTCCGGGGTGTACAATGAGCAGTTCTTC.